This T cell receptor (beta chain) was recovered during a study of T cell repertoires in cytomegalovirus infection. Study as a whole: Matching HLA type, along with CMV infection, was indicated by public TCR beta signatures. The study's findings and limits: Frequencies of public TCR beta families were cumulated, and this identified carriers of CMV plus the relevant HLA. CMV-specific TCR beta clonotypes restricted by HLA-C were the ones dominating the ex vivo response.

On this clonotype: The target antigen is unknown.

TCRdb re-analysed the reads in MiXCR, keeping a single row per CDR3 protein. Of some 100,000 distinct CDR3 sequences listed, 20% to 30% are singletons. V was pared by 5 bases and J by 3 bases, with 16 bases of the junction left unmatched. The CDR3 is 19 amino acids. Germline CDR1 and CDR2: LNHDA and SQIVND (reference sequence). Sample: CD8+ T cells from PBMCs. This rearrangement joins TRBV19 to TRBJ2-2; TRBD1 matches at 9 bases. This TCR was sampled from a human donor in good health (CMV status not recorded). Some clones in this sample may be carry-over from other donors' samples. DNA for the CDR3: TGTGCCAGTAGTGCTGTCCCGGGACAGGGTATGGGCGACACCGGGGAGCTGTTTTTT. It translates to CASSAVPGQGMGDTGELFF.